This T cell receptor beta chain came from a study of regulatory T cells in long-lasting Graves disease. Documented time point: newly diagnosed GD, antithyroid drugs for less than 3 months. PBMC RNA served as the TCR library source. Ten or more counts support this clonotype. Through Arm-PCR of CDR3 regions and iRepertoire HTBI primers, TCR beta libraries were built. TCRdb processed the multiplex PCR reads anew with MiXCR; each CDR3 protein has one entry. Of around 240,000 distinct CDR3 sequences listed, about 20% are singletons. The same specimen was also included in a second study, on T cells in Graves' hyperthyroidism and ophthalmopathy. That investigation notes: Pregnant or lactating patients were excluded, as were those with uncontrolled infection or other autoimmune disease. TCR CDR3 underwent first-round RT-PCR with the HTBI primer set.

This sequence was found in a woman aged 25 to 39 with Graves disease. The specimen comprised peripheral blood mononuclear cells (PBMCs), sampled at new diagnosis, from a patient treated with antithyroid drugs.

The CDR3 bases are TGTGCCAGCAGCTTGGCCTCAAGGAAGAACACTGAAGCTTTCTTT. Residues: CASSLASRKNTEAFF. This chain joins TRBV5-6 and TRBJ1-1; D call uncertain. The germline CDR1 and CDR2 sequences are SGHDT and YYEEEE. This CDR3 contains 15 residues. Between the trimmed V and J ends, which lost 0 bases and 1 base, there was a span of 10 bases.